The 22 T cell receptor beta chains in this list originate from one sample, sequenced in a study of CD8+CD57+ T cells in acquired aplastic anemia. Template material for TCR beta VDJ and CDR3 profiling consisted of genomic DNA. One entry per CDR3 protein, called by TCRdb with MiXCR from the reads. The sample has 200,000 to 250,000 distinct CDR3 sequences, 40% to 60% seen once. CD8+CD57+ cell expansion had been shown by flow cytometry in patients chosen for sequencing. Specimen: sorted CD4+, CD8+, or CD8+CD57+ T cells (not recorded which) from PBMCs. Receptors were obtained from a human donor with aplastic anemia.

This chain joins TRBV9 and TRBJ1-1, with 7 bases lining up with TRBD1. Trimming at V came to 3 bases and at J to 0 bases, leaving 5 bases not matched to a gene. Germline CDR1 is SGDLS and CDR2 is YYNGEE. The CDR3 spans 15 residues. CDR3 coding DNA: TGTGCCAGCAGCGCCCTGACAGGGTTGAACACTGAAGCTTTCTTT. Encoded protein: CASSALTGLNTEAFF.

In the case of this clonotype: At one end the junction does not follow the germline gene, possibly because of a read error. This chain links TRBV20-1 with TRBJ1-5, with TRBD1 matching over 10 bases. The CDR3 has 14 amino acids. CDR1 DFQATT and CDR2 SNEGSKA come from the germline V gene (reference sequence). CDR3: CGAAGTGVNQPQHF. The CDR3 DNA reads TGCGGTGCTGCTGGGACAGGGGTCAATCAGCCCCAGCATTTT.

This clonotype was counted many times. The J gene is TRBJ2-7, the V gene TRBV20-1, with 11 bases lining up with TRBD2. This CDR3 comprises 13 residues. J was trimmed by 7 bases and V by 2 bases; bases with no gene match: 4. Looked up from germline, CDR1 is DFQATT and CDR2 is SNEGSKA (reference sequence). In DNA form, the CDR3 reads TGCAGTGCTAGATCAAGACTAGCGGGGGAGCAGTACTTC. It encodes CSARSRLAGEQYF.

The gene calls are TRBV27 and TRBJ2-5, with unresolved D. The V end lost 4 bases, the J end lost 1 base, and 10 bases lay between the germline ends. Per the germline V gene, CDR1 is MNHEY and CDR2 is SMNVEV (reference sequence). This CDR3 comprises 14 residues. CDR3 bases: TGTGCCAGCAGTTGGAAAGACGGCCAAGAGACCCAGTACTTC. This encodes CASSWKDGQETQYF.

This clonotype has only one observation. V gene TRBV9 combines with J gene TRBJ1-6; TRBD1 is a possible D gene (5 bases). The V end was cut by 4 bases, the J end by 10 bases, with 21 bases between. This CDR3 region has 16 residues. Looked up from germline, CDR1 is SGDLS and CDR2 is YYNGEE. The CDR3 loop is CASSPGTGRTRSPLHF. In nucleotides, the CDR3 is TGTGCCAGCAGCCCCGGGACCGGCCGGACAAGGTCACCCCTCCACTTT.

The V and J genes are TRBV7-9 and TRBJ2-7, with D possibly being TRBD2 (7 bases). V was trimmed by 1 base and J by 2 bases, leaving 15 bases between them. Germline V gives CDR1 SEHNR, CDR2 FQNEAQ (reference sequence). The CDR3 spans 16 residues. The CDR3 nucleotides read TGTGCCAGCAGCTTAGTAGGGGGGGTGGGAGCCTACGAGCAGTACTTC. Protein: CASSLVGGVGAYEQYF.

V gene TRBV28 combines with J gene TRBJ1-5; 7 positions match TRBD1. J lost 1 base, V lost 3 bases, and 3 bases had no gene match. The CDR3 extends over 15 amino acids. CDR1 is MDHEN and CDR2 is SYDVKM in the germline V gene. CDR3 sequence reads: CASSFSGQSNQPQHF. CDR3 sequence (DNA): TGTGCCAGCAGTTTTTCGGGACAGAGCAATCAGCCCCAGCATTTT. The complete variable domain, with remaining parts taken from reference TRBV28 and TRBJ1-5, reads DVKVTQSSRYLVKRTGEKVFLECVQDMDHENMFWYRQDPGLGLRLIYFSYDVKMKEKGDIPEGYSVSREKKERFSLILESASTNQTSMYLCASSFSGQSNQPQHFGDGTRLSIL.

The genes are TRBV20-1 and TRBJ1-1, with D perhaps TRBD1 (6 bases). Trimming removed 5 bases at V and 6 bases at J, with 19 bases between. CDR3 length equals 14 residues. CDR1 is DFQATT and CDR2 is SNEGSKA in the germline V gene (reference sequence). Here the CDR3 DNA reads TGCAGTGCTGCTTTTCAACGGGGGCATTCTGAAGCTTTCTTT. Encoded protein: CSAAFQRGHSEAFF.

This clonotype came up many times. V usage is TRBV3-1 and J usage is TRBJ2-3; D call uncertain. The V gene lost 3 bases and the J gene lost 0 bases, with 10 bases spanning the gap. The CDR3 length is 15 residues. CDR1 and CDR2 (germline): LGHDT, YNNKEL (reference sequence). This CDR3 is CASSQNLLSTDTQYF. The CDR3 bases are TGTGCCAGCAGCCAGAACTTACTAAGCACAGATACGCAGTATTTT.

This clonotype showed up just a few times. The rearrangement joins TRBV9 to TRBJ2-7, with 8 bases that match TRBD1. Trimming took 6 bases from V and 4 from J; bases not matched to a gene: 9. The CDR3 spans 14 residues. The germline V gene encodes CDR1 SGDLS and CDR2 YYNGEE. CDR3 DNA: TGTGCCAGCAACCAACAGGGGGGAAGTTACGAGCAGTACTTC. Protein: CASNQQGGSYEQYF.

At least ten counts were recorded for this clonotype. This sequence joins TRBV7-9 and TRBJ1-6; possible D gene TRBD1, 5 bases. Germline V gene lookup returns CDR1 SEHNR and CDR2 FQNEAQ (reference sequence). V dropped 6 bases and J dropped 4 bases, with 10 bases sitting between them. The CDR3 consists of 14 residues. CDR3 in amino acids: CASSDPGYNSPLHF. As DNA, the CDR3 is TGTGCCAGCAGTGACCCAGGGTATAATTCACCCCTCCACTTT.

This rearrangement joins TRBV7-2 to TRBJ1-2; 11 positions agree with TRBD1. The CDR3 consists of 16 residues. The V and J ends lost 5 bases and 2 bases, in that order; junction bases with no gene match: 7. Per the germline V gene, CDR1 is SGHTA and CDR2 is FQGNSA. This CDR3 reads CASSGLGQGGNYGYTF. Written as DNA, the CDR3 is TGTGCCAGCAGCGGCCTGGGACAGGGGGGAAACTATGGCTACACCTTC.

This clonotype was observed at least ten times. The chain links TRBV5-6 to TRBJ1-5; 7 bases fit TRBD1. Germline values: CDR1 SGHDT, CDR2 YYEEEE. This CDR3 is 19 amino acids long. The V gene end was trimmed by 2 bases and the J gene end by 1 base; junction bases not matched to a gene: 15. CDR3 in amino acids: CASSFRRTGEKGSNQPQHF. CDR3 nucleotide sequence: TGTGCCAGCAGCTTTCGTCGGACAGGAGAGAAAGGGAGCAATCAGCCCCAGCATTTT.

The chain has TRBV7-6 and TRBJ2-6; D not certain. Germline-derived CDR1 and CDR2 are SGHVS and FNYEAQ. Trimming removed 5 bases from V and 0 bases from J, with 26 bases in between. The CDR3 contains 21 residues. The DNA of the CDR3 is TGTGCCAGCAGCCAGCGCGCCTATTCGGAAACGCGCCTCTCTGGGGCCAACGTCCTGACTTTC. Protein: CASSQRAYSETRLSGANVLTF.

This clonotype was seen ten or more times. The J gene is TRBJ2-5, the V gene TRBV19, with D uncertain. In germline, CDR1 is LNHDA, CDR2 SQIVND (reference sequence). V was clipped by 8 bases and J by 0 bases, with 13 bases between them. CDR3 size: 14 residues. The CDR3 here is CASSDGRHQETQYF. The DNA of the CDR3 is TGTGCCAGTTCGGACGGAAGACACCAAGAGACCCAGTACTTC.

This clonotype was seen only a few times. CDR3 coding DNA: TGTGCCAGCAGCGGAGGGACAGGGGGTTCTATGGCCCTCCACTTT. This encodes CASSGGTGGSMALHF. The chain combines TRBV9 with TRBJ1-6; 11 bases are shared with TRBD1. The V segment lost 3 bases and the J segment 14 bases; nucleotides outside the gene matches: 10. This CDR3 comprises 15 residues. The germline CDR1 and CDR2 sequences are SGDLS and YYNGEE.

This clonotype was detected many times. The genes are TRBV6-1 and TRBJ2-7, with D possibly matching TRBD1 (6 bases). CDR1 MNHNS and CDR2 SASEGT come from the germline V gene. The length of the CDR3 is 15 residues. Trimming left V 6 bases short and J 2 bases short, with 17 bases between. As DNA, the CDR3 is TGTGCCAGCAGAACTTCAGGGGAAGGGGCCTACGAGCAGTACTTC. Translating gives CASRTSGEGAYEQYF.

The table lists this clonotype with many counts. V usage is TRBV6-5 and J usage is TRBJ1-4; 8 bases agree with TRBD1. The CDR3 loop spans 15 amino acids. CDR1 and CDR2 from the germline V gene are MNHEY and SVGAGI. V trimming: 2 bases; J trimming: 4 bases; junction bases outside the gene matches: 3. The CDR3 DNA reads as TGTGCCAGCAGTTACACAACAGGGGGTAATGAAAAACTGTTTTTT. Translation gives CASSYTTGGNEKLFF.

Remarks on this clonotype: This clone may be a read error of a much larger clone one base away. The CDR3 protein is CASSFSGQGASGQYF. Written as DNA, the CDR3 is TGTGCCAGCAGCTTCTCAGGACAGGGGGCGTCTGGGCAGTACTTC. The chain links TRBV7-3 to TRBJ2-7, with 11 positions matching TRBD1. This CDR3 is 15 amino acids long. The V and J ends lost 3 bases and 9 bases, in that order; junction bases with no gene match: 10. Germline values: CDR1 SGHTA, CDR2 FQGTGA.

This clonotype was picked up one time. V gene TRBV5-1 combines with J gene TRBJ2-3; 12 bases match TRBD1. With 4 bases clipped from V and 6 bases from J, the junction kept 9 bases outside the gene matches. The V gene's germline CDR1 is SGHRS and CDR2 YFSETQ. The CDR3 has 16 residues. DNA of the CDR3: TGCGCCAGCAGCCAGTACGGGACAGGGGGCTTCGATACGCAGTATTTT. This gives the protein CASSQYGTGGFDTQYF. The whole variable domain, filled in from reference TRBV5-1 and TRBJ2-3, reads KAGVTQTPRYLIKTRGQQVTLSCSPISGHRSVSWYQQTPGQGLQFLFEYFSETQRNKGNFPGRFSGRQFSNSRSEMNVSTLELGDSALYLCASSQYGTGGFDTQYFGPGTRLTVL.

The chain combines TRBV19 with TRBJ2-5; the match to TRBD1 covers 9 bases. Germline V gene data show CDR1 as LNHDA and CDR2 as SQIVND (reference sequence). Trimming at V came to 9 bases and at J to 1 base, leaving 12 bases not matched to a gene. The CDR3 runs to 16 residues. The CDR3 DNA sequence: TGTGCCAGCAGTTCTACAGGGGGCAGGGCCCAAGAGACCCAGTACTTC. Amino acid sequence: CASSSTGGRAQETQYF.

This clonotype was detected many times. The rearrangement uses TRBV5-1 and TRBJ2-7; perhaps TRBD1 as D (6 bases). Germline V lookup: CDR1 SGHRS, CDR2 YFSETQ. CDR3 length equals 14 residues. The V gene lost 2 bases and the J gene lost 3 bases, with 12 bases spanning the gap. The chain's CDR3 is CASSFLQGFYEQYF. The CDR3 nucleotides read TGCGCCAGCAGCTTCCTACAGGGCTTCTACGAGCAGTACTTC.